This T cell receptor beta chain stems from a study of early T cells in non-severe SARS-CoV-2 infection. Looking at the study overall: Sequencing input comprised bulk RNA from unsorted whole blood; chain pairing was not available. Broader study findings: Matching results from VDJdb favored anti-spike CD8 responses, leaving private and CD4 specificities undetected.

Attached unique molecular identifiers marked individual cDNA molecules. TCRdb fed the 5' RACE reads into MiXCR, producing one record per CDR3 protein. Of approximately 50,000 distinct CDR3 sequences detected, 7.5% to 10% appear once; the ten largest clones hold 15%. This CDR3 comprises 14 residues. Germline assignment: CDR1 SGHTA and CDR2 FQGNSA. Trimming removed 5 bases from V and 6 bases from J, with 14 bases in between. To note about this clonotype: The antigen remains unidentified.

The chain joins TRBV7-2 to TRBJ2-1; D perhaps matches TRBD2 (6 bases). The source of this sequence is an adult who was a healthcare worker with PCR-confirmed SARS-CoV-2 infection or an uninfected control (not recorded which). Sequenced material: whole blood. The CDR3 loop is CASSQRAGPNEQFF. The DNA for the CDR3 is TGTGCCAGCAGCCAACGAGCGGGCCCCAATGAGCAGTTCTTC.